These 18 T cell receptor beta chains share one sample of origin, sequenced in a study of T-cell reconstitution after alpha-beta-depleted transplantation in children. Preparation of the TCRbeta library involved a method that used unique molecular identifiers. TCRdb reprocessed the PCR reads with MiXCR, giving one entry per CDR3 protein. The repertoire holds under 300,000 distinct CDR3 sequences, with approximately 10% as singletons. Sequences were derived from peripheral blood, sampled 180 days after TCRalphabeta/CD19-depleted stem cell transplant. The source of these receptors is a male patient between 2 and 15 years old who had a stem cell transplant for chronic granulomatous disease, so the T cells may come from the graft donor.

This clonotype was observed many times. This chain links TRBV10-3 with TRBJ2-7; D is undetermined. V was trimmed by 2 bases and J by 7 bases, leaving 9 bases between them. CDR3 length: 12 residues. Germline V CDR1 and CDR2: ENHRY, SYGVKD. The CDR3 DNA sequence: TGTGCCATCAGTGAGGTAGCTAGTGAGCAGTACTTC. Its protein product is CAISEVASEQYF.

Many counts were recorded for this clonotype. This chain links TRBV5-1 with TRBJ1-1; weak D call: TRBD1 (5 bases). Germline CDR1 and CDR2: SGHRS and YFSETQ. The CDR3 runs 15 residues. V was shortened by 0 bases and J by 6 bases, with 15 bases between the two germline ends. CDR3 sequence (DNA): TGCGCCAGCAGCTTGGGTGATCAGGGCCCGGCTGAAGCTTTCTTT. Translation: CASSLGDQGPAEAFF. Variable domain in full (rest from reference TRBV5-1 and TRBJ1-1): KAGVTQTPRYLIKTRGQQVTLSCSPISGHRSVSWYQQTPGQGLQFLFEYFSETQRNKGNFPGRFSGRQFSNSRSEMNVSTLELGDSALYLCASSLGDQGPAEAFFGQGTRLTVV.

This clonotype was picked up many times. The V call is TRBV12-3 or TRBV12-4, the J call TRBJ2-5; D is possibly TRBD2 (5 bases). Trimming took off 3 bases at V and 7 bases at J, with 12 bases between the two ends. The CDR3 extends over 13 amino acids. CDR3 protein: CASSFSLEGTQYF. The CDR3 nucleotides read TGTGCCAGCAGTTTTTCCCTCGAGGGGACCCAGTACTTC.

In its sample, this clonotype was seen many times. This chain links TRBV7-2 with TRBJ2-2, with D perhaps given as TRBD1 or TRBD2 (5 bases each). From germline, CDR1 is SGHTA and CDR2 FQGNSA. V was pared by 5 bases and J by 1 base, with 8 bases between. This CDR3 contains 14 residues. The CDR3 region has the DNA TGTGCCAGCAGCAATGGGGGGAACACCGGGGAGCTGTTTTTT. It specifies CASSNGGNTGELFF.

This clonotype was counted at least ten times. CDR3 region: CASSYTGGIGELFF. CDR3 sequence (DNA): TGTGCCAGCAGTTATACAGGGGGTATCGGGGAGCTGTTTTTT. The chain has TRBV2 and TRBJ2-2, with TRBD1 identical over 8 bases. V dropped 5 bases and J dropped 7; count of bases not matched to a gene: 6. The germline CDR1 and CDR2 sequences are SNHLY and FYNNEI. The CDR3 is 14 amino acids.

The J gene is TRBJ2-7, the V gene TRBV11-2; TRBD1 might be the D (6 bases). Trimming removed 7 bases at V and 0 bases at J, with 13 bases between. The CDR3 extends over 14 amino acids. The germline gives CDR1 SGHAT, CDR2 FQNNGV. The CDR3 sequence is CASINRVNSYEQYF. CDR3 DNA: TGTGCCAGCATCAACAGGGTTAACTCCTACGAGCAGTACTTC.

Of note for this clonotype: This CDR3 is missing its conserved last phenylalanine or tryptophan, likely due to a read error. The chain uses TRBV29-1 and TRBJ2-1; 16 bases line up with TRBD2. V lost 3 bases to trimming and J lost 2 bases; unmatched junction nucleotides: 4. The CDR3 is made up of 17 amino acids. Per the germline V gene, CDR1 is SQVTM and CDR2 is ANQGSEA. CDR3 sequence (DNA): TGCAGCGTTGAGGGACTAGCGGGGGGGAGCCCCTACAATGAGCAGTTCCTC. Protein: CSVEGLAGGSPYNEQFL.

This clonotype was seen repeatedly, ten times or more. The rearrangement uses TRBV7-8 and TRBJ2-1; tentative D call: TRBD2 (6 bases). The CDR3 runs to 18 residues. V gave up 2 bases and J gave up 0 bases, with 17 bases separating them. Per germline, CDR1 SGHVS and CDR2 FQNEAQ. CDR3 bases: TGTGCCAGCAGCTTACGCAGCCTTCTAGCGAGCTCCTACAATGAGCAGTTCTTC. Translation: CASSLRSLLASSYNEQFF.

In this sample, this clonotype turned up many times. V gene TRBV20-1 combines with J gene TRBJ2-5; D is possibly TRBD2 (6 bases). The germline V gene has CDR1 DFQATT and CDR2 SNEGSKA (reference sequence). The germline V and J ends were trimmed by 3 bases and 1 base, with 12 bases remaining between them. This CDR3 is built from 14 residues. CDR3 sequence reads: CSASMRDGQETQYF. CDR3 sequence (DNA): TGCAGTGCTAGCATGCGGGACGGCCAAGAGACCCAGTACTTC.

This clonotype occurred many times. This sequence joins TRBV9 and TRBJ1-6; D not certain. V was pared by 0 bases and J by 6 bases, with 7 bases between. The CDR3 contains 14 residues. Germline CDR1 SGDLS, CDR2 YYNGEE. In DNA form, the CDR3 reads TGTGCCAGCAGCGTAGGACACTCTAATTCACCCCTCCACTTT. This encodes CASSVGHSNSPLHF.

About this clonotype: A much larger clone sits a single nucleotide away, making a read error possible. The chain carries TRBV20-1 and TRBJ2-4; the D gene is possibly TRBD1 (6 bases). From germline, CDR1 is DFQATT and CDR2 SNEGSKA (reference sequence). The V and J ends lost 4 bases and 7 bases respectively, with 26 bases between them. CDR3 length: 17 residues. The CDR3 reads CSAIVAGTRVSGNIQYF. The DNA of the CDR3 is TGCAGTGCTATAGTGGCCGGGACACGGGTCTCGGGGAACATTCAGTACTTC.

This clonotype came up a few times. The CDR3 DNA reads TGTGCCAGCAGCCCAGACAGGGGCTTTTACAATGAGCAGTTCTTC. Residues: CASSPDRGFYNEQFF. V gene TRBV11-1 combines with J gene TRBJ2-1; 8 bases fit TRBD1. CDR1 and CDR2 (germline): SGHAT, FQDESV (reference sequence). The J segment lost 4 bases and the V segment lost 5 bases, leaving 7 bases of the junction unmatched. The CDR3 has 15 amino acids.

This clonotype was picked up many times. The V gene is TRBV4-2, the J gene TRBJ2-6; possible D gene TRBD1, 5 bases. V was shortened by 0 bases and J by 2 bases, with 11 bases between the two germline ends. Germline V gene data show CDR1 as LGHNA and CDR2 as YNFKEQ. The CDR3 runs to 17 residues. CDR3 DNA sequence: TGTGCCAGCAGCCAAGAATTGTTAGGGGCTGGGGCCAACGTCCTGACTTTC. Encoded protein: CASSQELLGAGANVLTF.

For this clonotype: A much larger clone is a single base away; this may be a read error. The CDR3 is CASSSPGGSGSRLGEQYF. In DNA form, the CDR3 reads TGTGCCAGCAGTTCCCCAGGTGGTAGCGGGTCCCGCCTGGGCGAGCAGTACTTC. The chain links TRBV28 to TRBJ2-7; TRBD2 matches at 7 bases. CDR3 length: 18 amino acids. Germline V CDR1 and CDR2: MDHEN, SYDVKM. The ends lost 4 bases at V and 6 bases at J; junction bases unmatched: 21.

This clonotype was counted ten times or more. The rearrangement uses TRBV29-1 and TRBJ2-4, with 7 nucleotides matching TRBD1. Germline V gene sequence: CDR1 SQVTM, CDR2 ANQGSEA. There are 12 residues in the CDR3. J was trimmed by 4 bases and V by 4 bases; bases with no gene match: 1. The CDR3 bases are TGCAGCGTTGGCAGGGGGAAAAACATTCAGTACTTC. Amino acids: CSVGRGKNIQYF.

The chain couples TRBV7-9 to TRBJ1-2; TRBD1 might be the D (6 bases). This CDR3 is built from 13 residues. CDR1 SEHNR and CDR2 FQNEAQ come from the germline V gene (reference sequence). V was clipped by 4 bases and J by 8 bases, with 14 bases between them. The CDR3 bases are TGTGCCAGCAGCTCATACAGGGAGGACGGCTACACCTTC. It translates to CASSSYREDGYTF.

There are many counts of this clonotype. The rearrangement joins TRBV7-2 to TRBJ2-3, with D unresolved. CDR1 is SGHTA and CDR2 is FQGNSA in the germline V gene. The CDR3 length is 16 residues. V lost 0 bases and J lost 2, with 12 bases in between. CDR3 region: CASSLARARNTDTQYF. In nucleotides, the CDR3 is TGTGCCAGCAGCTTAGCTCGGGCGCGAAACACAGATACGCAGTATTTT.

This clonotype turned up a few times. The J gene is TRBJ2-1, the V gene TRBV7-2, with a tentative D call TRBD2 (6 bases). CDR3 length: 14 residues. Trimming removed 5 bases at V and 9 bases at J, with 17 bases between. Germline loops: CDR1 SGHTA, CDR2 FQGNSA. CDR3 residues: CASSPLTSFAEQFF. DNA for the CDR3: TGTGCCAGCAGCCCCCTGACTAGTTTTGCTGAGCAGTTCTTC.